The 5 T cell receptor beta chains reported below all come from one sample, sequenced in a study of Ad26.COV2.S vaccination and SARS-CoV-2 variants. Clones were read by immunoSEQ multiplex PCR, and TCRdb kept only the in-frame ones, dropping some. The sample has roughly 510,000 clones; 87% are singletons. Indicated treatment: roughly 20 received Ad26.COV2.S at low or high dose, single or two shots; about 5 received placebo; per-sample allocation not given. Sampling was performed 63 days after the first vaccine or placebo injection. The sample here was peripheral blood, taken in a trial of Ad26.COV2.S vaccine versus placebo. These receptors were collected from a person aged 18-60 years who received the Ad26.COV2.S COVID-19 vaccine or a placebo.

This sequence joins TRBV6-2 or TRBV6-3 and TRBJ2-3; 7 bases match TRBD2. Germline CDR1 MNHEY, CDR2 SVGEGT. After removal of 4 bases from V and 2 bases from J, the junction contained 6 bases not matched to a gene. This CDR3 has 15 residues. The CDR3 spells CASSSERDHTDTQYF. The CDR3 DNA sequence: TGTGCCAGCAGTTCAGAGCGGGATCACACAGATACGCAGTATTTT.

The count of this clone is one. Other DNA sequences within the sample encode an identical CDR3. The chain employs TRBV5-1 and TRBJ2-3; 11 nucleotides align to TRBD2. Germline-derived CDR1 and CDR2 are SGHRS and YFSETQ. V lost 0 bases, J lost 3 bases, and 3 bases stayed unmatched. The CDR3 is 16 amino acids. CDR3 residues: CASSLGLAGNTDTQYF. The DNA of the CDR3 is TGCGCCAGCAGCTTGGGACTAGCGGGAAATACAGATACGCAGTATTTT.

J is TRBJ2-1 and V is TRBV5-4; 8 bases agree with TRBD2. This CDR3 region has 18 residues. V dropped 4 bases and J dropped 6; count of bases not matched to a gene: 18. CDR1 and CDR2 (germline): SGHNT, YYREEE (reference sequence). The CDR3 nucleotides read TGTGCCAGCAGCGCTGGGGGAACCCAGGGACTAGGGGGCAATGAGCAGTTCTTC. Its translation is CASSAGGTQGLGGNEQFF.

V is TRBV7-2 and J is TRBJ1-6; TRBD1 is a possible D gene (5 bases). CDR3 length: 14 amino acids. The V end lost 5 bases, the J end lost 9 bases, and 14 bases lay between the germline ends. CDR1 is SGHTA and CDR2 is FQGNSA in the germline V gene. In DNA form, the CDR3 reads TGTGCCAGCAGCGTCAGGGATGGCGGTTCACCCCTCCACTTT. Its translation is CASSVRDGGSPLHF.

The gene calls are TRBV7-3 and TRBJ1-2, with D possibly matching TRBD1 (6 bases). Trimming removed 3 bases from V and 6 bases from J, with 11 bases in between. The CDR3 spans 13 residues. The germline CDR1 and CDR2 sequences are SGHTA and FQGTGA. The DNA of the CDR3 is TGTGCCAGCAGCTTCATGAACAGGGATGGCTACACCTTC. This gives the protein CASSFMNRDGYTF.